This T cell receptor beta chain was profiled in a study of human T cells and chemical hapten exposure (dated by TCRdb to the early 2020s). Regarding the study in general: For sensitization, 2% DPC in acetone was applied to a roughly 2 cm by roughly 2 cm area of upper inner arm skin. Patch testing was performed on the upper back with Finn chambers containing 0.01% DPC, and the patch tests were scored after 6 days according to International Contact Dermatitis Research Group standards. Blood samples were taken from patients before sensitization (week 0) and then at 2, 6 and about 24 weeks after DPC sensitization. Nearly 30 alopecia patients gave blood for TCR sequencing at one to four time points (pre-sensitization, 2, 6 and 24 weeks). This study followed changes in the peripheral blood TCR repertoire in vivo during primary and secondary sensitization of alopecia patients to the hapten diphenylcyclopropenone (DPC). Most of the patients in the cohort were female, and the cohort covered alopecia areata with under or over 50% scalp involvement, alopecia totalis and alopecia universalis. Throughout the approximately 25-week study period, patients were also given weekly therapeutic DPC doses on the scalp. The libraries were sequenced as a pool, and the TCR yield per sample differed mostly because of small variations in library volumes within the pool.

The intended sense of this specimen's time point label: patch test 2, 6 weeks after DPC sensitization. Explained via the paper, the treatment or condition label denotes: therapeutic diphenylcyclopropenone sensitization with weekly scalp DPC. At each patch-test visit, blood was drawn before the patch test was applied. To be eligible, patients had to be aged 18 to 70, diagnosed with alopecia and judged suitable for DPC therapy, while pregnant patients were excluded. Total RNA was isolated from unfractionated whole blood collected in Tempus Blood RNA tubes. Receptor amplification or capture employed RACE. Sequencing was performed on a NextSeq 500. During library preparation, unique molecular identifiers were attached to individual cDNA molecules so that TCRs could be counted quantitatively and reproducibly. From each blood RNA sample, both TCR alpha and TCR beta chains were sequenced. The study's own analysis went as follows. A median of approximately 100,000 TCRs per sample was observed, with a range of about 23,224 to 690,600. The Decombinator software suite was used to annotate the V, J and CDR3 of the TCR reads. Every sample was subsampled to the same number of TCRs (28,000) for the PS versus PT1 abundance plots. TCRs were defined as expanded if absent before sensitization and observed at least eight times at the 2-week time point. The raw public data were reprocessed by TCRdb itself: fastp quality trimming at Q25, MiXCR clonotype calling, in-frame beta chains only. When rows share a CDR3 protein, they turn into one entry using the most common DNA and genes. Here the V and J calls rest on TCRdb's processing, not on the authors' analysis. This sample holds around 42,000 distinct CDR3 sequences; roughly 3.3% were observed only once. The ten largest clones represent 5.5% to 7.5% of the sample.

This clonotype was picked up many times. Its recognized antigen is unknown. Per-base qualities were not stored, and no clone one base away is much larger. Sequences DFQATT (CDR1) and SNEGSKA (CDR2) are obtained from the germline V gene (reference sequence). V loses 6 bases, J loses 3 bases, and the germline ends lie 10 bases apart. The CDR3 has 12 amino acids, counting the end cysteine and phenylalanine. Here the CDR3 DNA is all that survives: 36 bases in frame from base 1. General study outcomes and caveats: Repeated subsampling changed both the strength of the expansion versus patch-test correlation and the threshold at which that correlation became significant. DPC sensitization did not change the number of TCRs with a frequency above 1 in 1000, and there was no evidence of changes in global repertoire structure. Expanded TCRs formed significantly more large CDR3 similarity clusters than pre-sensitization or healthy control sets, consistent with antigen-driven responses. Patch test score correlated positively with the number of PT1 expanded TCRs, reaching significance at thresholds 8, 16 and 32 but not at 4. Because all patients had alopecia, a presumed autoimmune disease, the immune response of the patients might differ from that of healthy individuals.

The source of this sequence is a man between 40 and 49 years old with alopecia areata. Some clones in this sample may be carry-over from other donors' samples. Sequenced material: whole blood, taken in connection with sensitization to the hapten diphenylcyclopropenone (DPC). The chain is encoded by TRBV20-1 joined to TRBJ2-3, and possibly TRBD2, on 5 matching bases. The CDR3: CSAPTGTDTQYF. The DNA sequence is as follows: TGCAGTGCACCCACGGGGACAGATACGCAGTATTTT.